This T cell receptor (beta chain) is drawn from a study of blood T cell repertoires in COVID-19. Overall study: Italy, Spain and the United States were the sources of the convalescent and acute COVID-19 samples. From T cells, B-cell-depleted T cells, or PBMCs came the material, which was cDNA or gDNA.

Trimming cost V 7 bases and J 8 bases, with 11 bases left between them. CDR1 is MNHEY and CDR2 is SVGAGI in the germline V gene. This CDR3 spans 11 amino acids. A Seattle source enrolled patients during active infection and followed them longitudinally. Methods used by the authors: Scientists estimated how many nucleated cells there were by amplifying reference gene primers. This table comes from immunoSEQ multiplex PCR, and its TCRdb copy is limited to in-frame clones, with some not included. That table furnishes V, J and clone size, whereas the DNA furnished D and trimming. The sample has about 350,000 clones, about 91% seen once.

The rearrangement uses TRBV6-5 and TRBJ1-2; D gene unclear. This TCR was sampled from a man younger than 45 with COVID-19, enrolled during active disease. The sequencing input was peripheral blood. The CDR3 spells CASTSAGGYTF. In DNA, the CDR3 is TGTGCCAGCACTTCCGCGGGGGGCTACACCTTC.